This T cell receptor beta chain was identified during a study of T cells in Graves' hyperthyroidism and ophthalmopathy. V was cut by 1 base and J by 6 bases, with 16 bases left in between. The CDR3 runs to 15 residues. Germline CDR1 SGHTA, CDR2 FQGNSA. This clonotype was picked up many times. RNA transcripts served as the template for amplifying TCR beta CDR3 regions. First-round RT-PCR targeting the TCR CDR3 was performed with the HTBI primer set. Each CDR3 protein gets one entry after TCRdb re-called the multiplex PCR reads with MiXCR. In the table there are hundreds of thousands of distinct CDR3 sequences, approximately 15% of which are singletons.

The V and J genes are TRBV7-2 and TRBJ2-7; possibly TRBD1 or TRBD2 for D (5 bases each). The specimen was blood. The source of this sequence is a woman aged 18 to 35 with Graves' hyperthyroidism. The CDR3 nucleotides read TGTGCCAGCAGCTTAGGTGGCGGAACGAGGGGCGAGCAGTACTTC. Translation: CASSLGGGTRGEQYF. The whole variable domain, remainder taken from reference TRBV7-2 and TRBJ2-7, is GAGVSQSPSNKVTEKGKDVELRCDPISGHTALYWYRQSLGQGLEFLIYFQGNSAPDKSGLPSDRFSAERTGGSVSTLTIQRTQQEDSAVYLCASSLGGGTRGEQYFGPGTRLTVT.